This T cell receptor (beta chain) comes out of a study of T cell changes during pregnancy in multiple sclerosis. Clones were read by immunoSEQ multiplex PCR, and TCRdb kept only the in-frame ones, dropping some. The data hold 55,000 to 95,000 clones, with 85% to 95% observed a single time. Trimming took 4 bases from V and 1 from J, leaving 7 bases between them. The germline gives CDR1 SGHVS, CDR2 FQNEAQ. CDR3 length: 13 residues. The source of this sequence is a female donor in good health, enrolled as a control in a pregnancy study. The starting material was peripheral blood, obtained in the second trimester of pregnancy. The chain combines TRBV7-8 with TRBJ2-5, with D unclear. The CDR3 protein is CASSWRLQETQYF. The CDR3 nucleotides are TGTGCCAGCAGCTGGAGACTCCAAGAGACCCAGTACTTC.